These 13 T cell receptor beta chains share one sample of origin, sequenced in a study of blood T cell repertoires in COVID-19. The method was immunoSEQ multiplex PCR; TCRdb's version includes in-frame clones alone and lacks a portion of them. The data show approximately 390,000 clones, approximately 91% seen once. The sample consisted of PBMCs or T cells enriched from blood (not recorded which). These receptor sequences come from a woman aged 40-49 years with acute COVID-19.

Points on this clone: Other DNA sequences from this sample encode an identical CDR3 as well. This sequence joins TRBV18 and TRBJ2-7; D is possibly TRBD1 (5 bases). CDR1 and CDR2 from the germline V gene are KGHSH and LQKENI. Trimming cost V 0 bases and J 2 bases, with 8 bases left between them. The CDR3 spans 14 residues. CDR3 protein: CASSPPTGTYEQYF. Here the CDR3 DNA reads TGTGCCAGCTCACCACCTACAGGCACCTACGAGCAGTACTTC.

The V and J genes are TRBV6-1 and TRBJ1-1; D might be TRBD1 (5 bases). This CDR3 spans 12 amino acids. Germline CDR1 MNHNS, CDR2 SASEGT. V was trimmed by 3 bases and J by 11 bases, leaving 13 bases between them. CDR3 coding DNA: TGTGCCAGCAGTGAGTCACAGGTTGGCGCTTTCTTT. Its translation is CASSESQVGAFF.

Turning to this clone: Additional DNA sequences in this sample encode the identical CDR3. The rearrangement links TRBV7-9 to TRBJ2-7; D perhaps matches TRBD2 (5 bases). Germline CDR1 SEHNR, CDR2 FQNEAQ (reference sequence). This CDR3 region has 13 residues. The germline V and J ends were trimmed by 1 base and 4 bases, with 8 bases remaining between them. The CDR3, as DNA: TGTGCCAGCAGCTTAGTTGGCGGGTACGAGCAGTACTTC. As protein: CASSLVGGYEQYF. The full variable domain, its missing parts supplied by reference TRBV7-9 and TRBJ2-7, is DTGVSQNPRHKITKRGQNVTFRCDPISEHNRLYWYRQTLGQGPEFLTYFQNEAQLEKSRLLSDRFSAERPKGSFSTLEIQRTEQGDSAMYLCASSLVGGYEQYFGPGTRLTVT.

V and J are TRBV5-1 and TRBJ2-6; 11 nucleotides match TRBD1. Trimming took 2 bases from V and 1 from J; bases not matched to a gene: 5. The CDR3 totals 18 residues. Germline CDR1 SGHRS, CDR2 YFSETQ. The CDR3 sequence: CASSLTGTGGSGANVLTF. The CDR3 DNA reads TGCGCCAGCAGCTTAACTGGGACAGGGGGATCTGGGGCCAACGTCCTGACTTTC.

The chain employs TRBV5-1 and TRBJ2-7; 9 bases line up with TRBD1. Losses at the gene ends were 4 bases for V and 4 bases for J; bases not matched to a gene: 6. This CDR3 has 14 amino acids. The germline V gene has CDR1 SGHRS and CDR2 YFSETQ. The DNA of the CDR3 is TGCGCCAGCAGCCGGACAGGGGTCACTTACGAGCAGTACTTC. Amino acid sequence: CASSRTGVTYEQYF.

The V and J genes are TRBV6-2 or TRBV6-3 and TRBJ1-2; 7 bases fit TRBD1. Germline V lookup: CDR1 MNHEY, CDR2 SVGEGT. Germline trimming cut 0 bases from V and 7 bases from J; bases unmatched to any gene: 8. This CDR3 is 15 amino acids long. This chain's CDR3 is CASSYSRGDSSGYTF. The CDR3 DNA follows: TGTGCCAGCAGTTACTCGAGAGGGGACAGTTCTGGCTACACCTTC.

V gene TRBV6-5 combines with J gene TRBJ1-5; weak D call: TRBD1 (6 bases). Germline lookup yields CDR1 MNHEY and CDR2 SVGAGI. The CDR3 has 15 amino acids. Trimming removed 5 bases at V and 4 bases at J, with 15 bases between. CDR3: CASSPTGTRNQPQHF. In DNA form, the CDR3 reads TGTGCCAGCAGTCCCACTGGGACAAGGAATCAGCCCCAGCATTTT.

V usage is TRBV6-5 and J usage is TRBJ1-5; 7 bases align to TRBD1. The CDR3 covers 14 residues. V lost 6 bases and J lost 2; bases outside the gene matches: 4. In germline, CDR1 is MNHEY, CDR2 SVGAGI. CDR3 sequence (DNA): TGTGCCAGCAGATTTACAGGGGGCAATCAGCCCCAGCATTTT. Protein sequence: CASRFTGGNQPQHF.

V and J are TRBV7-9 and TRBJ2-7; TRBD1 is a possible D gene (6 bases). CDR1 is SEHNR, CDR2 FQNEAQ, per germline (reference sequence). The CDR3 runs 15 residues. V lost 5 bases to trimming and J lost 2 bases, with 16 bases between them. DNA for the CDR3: TGTGCCAGCAGCCCCGAGCCGGGACAACCCTACGAGCAGTACTTC. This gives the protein CASSPEPGQPYEQYF.

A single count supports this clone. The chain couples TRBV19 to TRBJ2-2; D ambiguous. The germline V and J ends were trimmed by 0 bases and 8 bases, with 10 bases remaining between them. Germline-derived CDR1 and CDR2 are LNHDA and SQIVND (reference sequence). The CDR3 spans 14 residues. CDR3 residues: CASSIDPLTGELFF. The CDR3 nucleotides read TGTGCCAGTAGTATAGACCCATTGACAGGGGAGCTGTTTTTT.

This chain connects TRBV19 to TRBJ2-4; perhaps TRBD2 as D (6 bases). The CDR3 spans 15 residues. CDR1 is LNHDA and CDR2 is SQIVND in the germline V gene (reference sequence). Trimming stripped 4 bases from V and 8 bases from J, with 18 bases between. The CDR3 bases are TGTGCCAGTAGTACCTACTCCGGGGGTGACGACATTCAGTACTTC. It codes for CASSTYSGGDDIQYF.

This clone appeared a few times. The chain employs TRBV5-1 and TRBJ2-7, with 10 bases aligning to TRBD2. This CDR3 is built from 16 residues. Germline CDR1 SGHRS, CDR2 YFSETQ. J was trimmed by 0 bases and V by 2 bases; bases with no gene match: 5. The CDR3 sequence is CASSFGSGGYSYEQYF. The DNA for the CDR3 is TGCGCCAGCAGCTTTGGTAGCGGGGGGTACTCCTACGAGCAGTACTTC.

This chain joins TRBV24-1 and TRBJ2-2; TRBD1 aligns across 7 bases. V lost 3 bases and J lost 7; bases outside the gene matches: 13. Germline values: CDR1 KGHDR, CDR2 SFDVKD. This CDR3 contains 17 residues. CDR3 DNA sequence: TGTGCCACCAGTGATCGACAGGGTTATTTTGGGGACGGGGAGCTGTTTTTT. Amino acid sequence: CATSDRQGYFGDGELFF.